The 24 T cell receptor beta chains presented below share a single source sample, sequenced in a study of regulatory T cells in long-lasting Graves disease. As for time point: newly diagnosed GD, antithyroid drugs for less than 3 months. Following extraction of RNA from PBMCs, that RNA was used to make the TCR library. Relying on iRepertoire HTBI primers and Arm-PCR of CDR3 regions, the team built TCR beta libraries. One entry per CDR3 protein, called by TCRdb with MiXCR from the multiplex PCR reads. The sample shows under 700,000 distinct CDR3 sequences, 15% to 20% of them seen only once. These data also formed part of another study, on T cells in Graves' hyperthyroidism and ophthalmopathy.

Sequencing used peripheral blood mononuclear cells (PBMCs), obtained at new diagnosis, from a patient treated with antithyroid drugs. The receptors come from a woman aged 40-60 years with Graves disease.

The CDR3 DNA follows: TGTGCCTGGAGTGCCCCCGGGGGGAACTATGGCTACACCTTC. Its translation: CAWSAPGGNYGYTF. This chain links TRBV30 with TRBJ1-2; D is perhaps TRBD1 (5 bases). The V end was cut by 1 base, the J end by 2 bases, with 11 bases between. There are 14 residues in the CDR3. CDR1 is GTSNPN, CDR2 SVGIG, per germline (reference sequence).

This clonotype was counted ten times or more. The rearrangement uses TRBV28 and TRBJ1-2; 8 nucleotides line up with TRBD1. Trimming cost V 7 bases and J 7 bases; bases outside gene matches: 11. The CDR3 totals 14 residues. CDR1 and CDR2 (germline): MDHEN, SYDVKM. The CDR3 is CASTGSDRAGGYTF. The CDR3 DNA reads as TGTGCCAGCACCGGTTCGGACAGGGCGGGTGGCTACACCTTC.

This clonotype was detected many times. The rearrangement links TRBV28 to TRBJ1-2; 8 nucleotides agree with TRBD1. The CDR3 extends over 14 amino acids. Trimming removed 6 bases from V and 4 bases from J; junction bases left unmatched: 7. CDR1 is MDHEN, CDR2 SYDVKM, per germline. CDR3 protein: CASSPGQASYGYTF. The CDR3 DNA follows: TGTGCCAGCAGCCCGGGACAGGCAAGCTATGGCTACACCTTC.

This clonotype showed up many times. This chain connects TRBV20-1 to TRBJ2-7; 11 bases map to TRBD1. This CDR3 comprises 14 residues. V was pared by 4 bases and J by 0 bases, with 2 bases of the junction left unmatched. The germline V gene has CDR1 DFQATT and CDR2 SNEGSKA (reference sequence). Here the CDR3 DNA reads TGCAGTGCTACCGGGACAGGGGGCTCCTACGAGCAGTACTTC. Its translation is CSATGTGGSYEQYF.

The table lists this clonotype with a few counts. This chain links TRBV6-2 or TRBV6-3 with TRBJ2-2; 11 positions agree with TRBD2. V dropped 2 bases and J dropped 5; count of bases not matched to a gene: 4. The CDR3 consists of 16 residues. Germline CDR1 and CDR2: MNHEY and SVGEGT. The CDR3: CASSYPSSGGTGELFF. The CDR3 DNA sequence: TGTGCCAGCAGTTACCCCTCTAGCGGGGGGACCGGGGAGCTGTTTTTT.

This clonotype showed up many times. The chain employs TRBV5-1 and TRBJ2-3; TRBD1 matches 11 bases. Losses at the gene ends were 4 bases for V and 4 bases for J; bases not matched to a gene: 5. The germline V gene has CDR1 SGHRS and CDR2 YFSETQ. The CDR3 extends over 15 amino acids. CDR3 bases: TGCGCCAGCAGCCCCGGGACAGGGGGGTCAGATACGCAGTATTTT. Its protein product is CASSPGTGGSDTQYF.

This clonotype was counted many times. The V and J genes are TRBV5-1 and TRBJ1-4, with D hard to call. The germline V and J ends were trimmed by 3 bases and 5 bases, with 8 bases remaining between them. The germline gives CDR1 SGHRS, CDR2 YFSETQ. CDR3 length: 13 amino acids. The CDR3 DNA is TGCGCCAGCAGCTCCGGGTCGAATGAAAAACTGTTTTTT. Translation: CASSSGSNEKLFF. The full variable domain, its missing parts supplied by reference TRBV5-1 and TRBJ1-4, is KAGVTQTPRYLIKTRGQQVTLSCSPISGHRSVSWYQQTPGQGLQFLFEYFSETQRNKGNFPGRFSGRQFSNSRSEMNVSTLELGDSALYLCASSSGSNEKLFFGSGTQLSVL.

This clonotype was counted at least ten times. The chain has TRBV7-2 and TRBJ2-7, with 9 bases aligning to TRBD2. Germline CDR1 is SGHTA and CDR2 is FQGNSA. The length of the CDR3 is 17 residues. Unmatched junction bases numbered 13, after V lost 4 bases and J lost 3 bases. CDR3 protein: CASSSRGLAGEGYEQYF. CDR3 sequence (DNA): TGTGCCAGCAGCTCCCGGGGACTAGCAGGAGAAGGCTACGAGCAGTACTTC.

This clonotype was counted ten times or more. Being one base from a much bigger clone, this may be a read error. The chain couples TRBV13 to TRBJ1-1; no firm D call. CDR3 length: 12 amino acids. Germline V gene data show CDR1 as PRHDT and CDR2 as FYEKMQ (reference sequence). The V end lost 4 bases, the J end lost 3 bases, and 6 bases lay between the germline ends. The CDR3 reads CASSYGDTEAFF. CDR3 DNA: TGTGCCAGCAGCTACGGGGACACTGAAGCTTTCTTT.

The chain couples TRBV3-1 to TRBJ1-1; 8 bases are shared with TRBD1. Germline loops: CDR1 LGHDT, CDR2 YNNKEL (reference sequence). This CDR3 region has 15 residues. J gave up 5 bases and V 3 bases, and 8 bases lay outside the gene matches. CDR3 in DNA: TGTGCCAGCAGCCACCAGGGACAGGCGGGGACTGAAGCTTTCTTT. Protein: CASSHQGQAGTEAFF. Using reference TRBV3-1 and TRBJ1-1 for the parts outside the CDR3, the full variable domain is DTAVSQTPKYLVTQMGNDKSIKCEQNLGHDTMYWYKQDSKKFLKIMFSYNNKELIINETVPNRFSPKSPDKAHLNLHINSLELGDSAVYFCASSHQGQAGTEAFFGQGTRLTVV.

There are a few counts of this clonotype. The CDR3 spells CASSQGWGDQPQHF. DNA for the CDR3: TGTGCCAGCAGCCAAGGGTGGGGGGATCAGCCCCAGCATTTT. The chain uses TRBV3-1 and TRBJ1-5; the D gene is possibly TRBD1 (5 bases). CDR1 and CDR2 (germline): LGHDT, YNNKEL (reference sequence). The V gene lost 1 base and the J gene lost 5 bases, with 9 bases spanning the gap. This CDR3 spans 14 amino acids. The complete variable domain, with remaining parts taken from reference TRBV3-1 and TRBJ1-5, reads DTAVSQTPKYLVTQMGNDKSIKCEQNLGHDTMYWYKQDSKKFLKIMFSYNNKELIINETVPNRFSPKSPDKAHLNLHINSLELGDSAVYFCASSQGWGDQPQHFGDGTRLSIL.

This clonotype came up many times. This chain links TRBV28 with TRBJ1-1; TRBD1 aligns across 7 bases. V was clipped by 4 bases and J by 5 bases; unmatched bases: 16. The germline V gene has CDR1 MDHEN and CDR2 SYDVKM. The length of the CDR3 is 17 residues. The CDR3 nucleotides are TGTGCCAGCAGTTACGAACCAGGGGGTCCGAGAGGAACTGAAGCTTTCTTT. It is translated as CASSYEPGGPRGTEAFF.

This clonotype was detected many times. J is TRBJ2-3 and V is TRBV7-8, with 8 nucleotides matching TRBD1. CDR1 SGHVS and CDR2 FQNEAQ come from the germline V gene. The CDR3 covers 16 residues. Germline trimming cut 0 bases from V and 4 bases from J; bases unmatched to any gene: 6. CDR3: CASSLAVSGGADTQYF. The CDR3 DNA reads as TGTGCCAGCAGCTTAGCGGTCTCAGGGGGCGCAGATACGCAGTATTTT.

The chain is built from TRBV6-1 and TRBJ2-1; 8 nucleotides align to TRBD2. Germline V CDR1 and CDR2: MNHNS, SASEGT. This CDR3 contains 13 residues. Trimming at V came to 3 bases and at J to 9 bases, leaving 4 bases not matched to a gene. As DNA, the CDR3 is TGTGCCAGCAGTGAGGCGGGGGGTGGTGAGCAGTTCTTC. This codes for CASSEAGGGEQFF.

Comment on this clonotype: This may stem from a read error, because a much larger clone lies one nucleotide away. The chain uses TRBV5-6 and TRBJ2-1; D uncertain. Germline values: CDR1 SGHDT, CDR2 YYEEEE. The CDR3 spans 16 residues. The V end lost 0 bases, the J end lost 3 bases, and 13 bases lay between the germline ends. The CDR3 is CASSLAPYRGYNEQFF. As DNA, the CDR3 is TGTGCCAGCAGCTTGGCTCCATATCGAGGCTACAATGAGCAGTTCTTC.

This clonotype was seen ten or more times. This sequence joins TRBV6-2 or TRBV6-3 and TRBJ2-3, with D possibly matching TRBD2 (5 bases). This CDR3 has 16 amino acids. Germline CDR1 MNHEY, CDR2 SVGEGT. With 2 bases removed from V and 4 bases from J, the gap between germline ends came to 16 bases. In DNA, the CDR3 is TGTGCCAGCAGTTACGTGGCGGGCCGAATGGCAGATACGCAGTATTTT. This sequence encodes CASSYVAGRMADTQYF.

This clonotype has only a few counts. The rearrangement links TRBV10-3 to TRBJ1-2; no definite D call. The CDR3 runs to 12 residues. CDR1 ENHRY and CDR2 SYGVKD come from the germline V gene. V shed 8 bases and J shed 4 bases, with 11 bases lying between them. CDR3 in amino acids: CAIFSSTYGYTF. In nucleotides, the CDR3 is TGTGCCATCTTTAGCAGCACCTATGGCTACACCTTC.

The chain carries TRBV7-2 and TRBJ2-2; TRBD2 matches at 9 bases. From germline, CDR1 is SGHTA and CDR2 FQGNSA. The V gene end was trimmed by 2 bases and the J gene end by 6 bases; junction bases not matched to a gene: 4. This CDR3 is 15 amino acids long. CDR3 nucleotides: TGTGCCAGCAGCTTACTACTAGCGGGCGCCGGGGAGCTGTTTTTT. Translated, it gives CASSLLLAGAGELFF. The full variable domain, its missing parts supplied by reference TRBV7-2 and TRBJ2-2, is GAGVSQSPSNKVTEKGKDVELRCDPISGHTALYWYRQSLGQGLEFLIYFQGNSAPDKSGLPSDRFSAERTGGSVSTLTIQRTQQEDSAVYLCASSLLLAGAGELFFGEGSRLTVL.

The V and J genes are TRBV11-2 and TRBJ2-7, with D tentatively TRBD2 (6 bases). Per the germline V gene, CDR1 is SGHAT and CDR2 is FQNNGV. V was clipped by 5 bases and J by 5 bases, with 19 bases between them. The CDR3 runs 15 residues. The CDR3: CASSTEEGPEDEQYF. The CDR3 DNA reads TGTGCCAGCAGCACAGAGGAGGGTCCAGAGGACGAGCAGTACTTC.

A note on this clonotype: A single base is all that separates this from a far larger clone, so a read error is likely. The rearrangement joins TRBV4-1 to TRBJ2-1; the D gene is possibly TRBD2 (5 bases). Deletions cut 0 bases from V and 10 bases from J, with 16 bases between. Germline V gene lookup returns CDR1 MGHRA and CDR2 YSYEKL. The CDR3 is 15 residues long. The CDR3 sequence: CASSQEPGSEIEQFF. CDR3 DNA sequence: TGCGCCAGCAGCCAAGAACCGGGGAGTGAGATCGAGCAGTTCTTC.

This clonotype was counted many times. The rearrangement links TRBV11-1 to TRBJ1-3; D is unclear. CDR1 SGHAT and CDR2 FQDESV come from the germline V gene (reference sequence). The CDR3 spans 15 residues. The V and J ends lost 1 base and 4 bases respectively, with 11 bases between them. CDR3 nucleotides: TGTGCCAGCAGCTTAGGCCCGGGATCCGGAAACACCATATATTTT. This encodes CASSLGPGSGNTIYF.

This clonotype was picked up a small number of times. The V call is TRBV24-1, the J call TRBJ1-2, with 9 positions matching TRBD1. Trimming cost V 4 bases and J 3 bases; bases outside gene matches: 8. CDR1 is KGHDR and CDR2 is SFDVKD in the germline V gene. CDR3 length: 16 amino acids. CDR3 loop: CATSERGQGDHYGYTF. DNA of the CDR3: TGTGCCACCAGTGAGCGGGGACAGGGTGATCACTATGGCTACACCTTC.

This clonotype was observed at least ten times. The CDR3 loop reads CAITRGQDTEAFF. The CDR3, as DNA: TGTGCCATCACGAGGGGGCAGGACACTGAAGCTTTCTTT. This chain uses TRBV10-3 with TRBJ1-1, with 7 bases identical to TRBD1. With V trimmed by 7 bases and J by 3 bases, 5 bases remained unmatched. CDR3 length: 13 amino acids. Germline V gene sequence: CDR1 ENHRY, CDR2 SYGVKD.

This clonotype was found many times. One end of the junction fails to match germline, which may point to a read error. The chain combines TRBV12-3 or TRBV12-4 with TRBJ1-2; D not resolved. The CDR3 sequence is 13 residues long. The CDR3 coding sequence is TGTGCCAGCAGCTTAGGCCCTGGTGATGGCTACACCTTC. Its protein is CASSLGPGDGYTF.